This T cell receptor beta chain was captured by sequencing in a study of T-cell memory formation after mild COVID-19. Study-level results: Day 37-peaking second-wave clones had unconfirmed SARS-CoV-2 specificity. The CD4+ clones that contracted clustered mainly within CM and EM, and the CD8+ clones concentrated in EMRA. While clones contracting from day 15 to 85 were balanced between CD4 and CD8, later expanders leaned CD4+.

As regards this clonotype: Its target is not known.

V was cut by 6 bases and J by 3 bases, with 11 bases left in between. The germline CDR1 and CDR2 sequences are SNHLY and FYNNEI. The CDR3 extends over 13 amino acids. Constant-segment primers were used for 5'RACE, and the resulting TCR alpha and TCR beta cDNA libraries carried sample barcodes and UMIs. A single record per CDR3 protein comes from TCRdb applying MiXCR to the 5' RACE reads. The sample comprises fewer than 450,000 distinct CDR3 sequences, around 20% of which are singletons, and approximately 13% rests with the top ten. Sequenced material: PBMCs or a T cell subset sorted from them (not recorded which). The chain is built from TRBV2 and TRBJ1-1; D perhaps matches TRBD1 (5 bases). This clonotype was sampled from an adult woman who had mild COVID-19 (a few samples of this study predate the infection). Cell type and time point are not known. CDR3 protein: CASRQEWDTEAFF. The CDR3, as DNA: TGTGCCAGCAGACAGGAGTGGGACACTGAAGCTTTCTTT.